These 12 T cell receptor beta chains originate from one sample sequenced in a study of T cells in Graves' hyperthyroidism and ophthalmopathy. TCR beta CDR3 regions were amplified from RNA. A set of HTBI primers served as the primers for a first-round RT-PCR of the TCR CDR3. TCRdb ran MiXCR on the multiplex PCR reads and lists one entry per CDR3 protein. This sample has roughly 300,000 distinct CDR3 sequences, with 20% to 30% found just once. The sequenced sample was blood. All receptors come from a man in his forties with Graves' hyperthyroidism that later progressed to Graves' ophthalmopathy.

This clonotype was counted many times. This could be a read error, since a much larger clone is one nucleotide away. V and J are TRBV24-1 and TRBJ1-2; 7 bases fit TRBD1. Germline loops: CDR1 KGHDR, CDR2 SFDVKD. The CDR3 sequence is 13 residues long. Germline trimming cut 4 bases from V and 6 bases from J; bases unmatched to any gene: 4. CDR3 nucleotide sequence: TGTGCCACCAGTGACCCGACAGGGAATGGCTACACCTTC. Translated, it gives CATSDPTGNGYTF.

The sample holds many counts of this clonotype. This rearrangement joins TRBV28 to TRBJ1-6; D remains ambiguous. The CDR3 contains 17 residues. The V end was cut by 10 bases, the J end by 2 bases, with 21 bases between. From germline, CDR1 is MDHEN and CDR2 SYDVKM. The CDR3 nucleotides read TGTGCCACCTACGGGAAGCGGCGGTTGCCCTATAATTCACCCCTCCACTTT. Its translation is CATYGKRRLPYNSPLHF.

This clonotype was recorded at least ten times. The chain has TRBV24-1 and TRBJ2-2; no reliable D call. V gave up 1 base and J gave up 1 base, with 9 bases separating them. Germline V gives CDR1 KGHDR, CDR2 SFDVKD. The CDR3 extends over 16 amino acids. CDR3 sequence: CATSDFWPGNTGELFF. The DNA of the CDR3 is TGTGCCACCAGTGATTTTTGGCCAGGGAACACCGGGGAGCTGTTTTTT.

This clonotype appeared many times. This sequence joins TRBV29-1 and TRBJ2-5; D possibly corresponds to TRBD1 (6 bases). The CDR3 length is 15 residues. V was cut by 5 bases and J by 0 bases, with 16 bases left in between. CDR1 and CDR2 (germline): SQVTM, ANQGSEA. CDR3 nucleotides: TGCAGCGTTTATAAGGACAGAATCCACCAAGAGACCCAGTACTTC. Its translation: CSVYKDRIHQETQYF.

This clonotype has more than one count but fewer than ten. The V gene is TRBV3-1, the J gene TRBJ2-2; TRBD2 aligns across 9 bases. V lost 1 base to trimming and J lost 9 bases; unmatched junction nucleotides: 9. CDR3 length: 16 amino acids. Germline CDR1 reads LGHDT; CDR2 reads YNNKEL (reference sequence). In DNA form, the CDR3 reads TGTGCCAGCAGCCAAGGACTAGCGGCGGGAACCAGGGAGCTGTTTTTT. Translated: CASSQGLAAGTRELFF.

This clonotype has at least ten counts. This chain connects TRBV4-1 to TRBJ2-4; D is undetermined. Germline lookup yields CDR1 MGHRA and CDR2 YSYEKL. The CDR3 totals 15 residues. The V end lost 0 bases, the J end lost 1 base, and 7 bases lay between the germline ends. The CDR3 spells CASSQDPLAKNIQYF. The DNA of the CDR3 is TGCGCCAGCAGCCAAGACCCATTGGCCAAAAACATTCAGTACTTC.

This clonotype was detected only once. The genes are TRBV27 and TRBJ2-7; possible D gene TRBD1, 6 bases. Trimming pared 5 bases from V and 1 base from J, leaving 6 bases between. This CDR3 contains 12 residues. Germline CDR1 reads MNHEY; CDR2 reads SMNVEV (reference sequence). DNA for the CDR3: TGTGCCAGCAGTGACAGGTCCTACGAGCAGTACTTC. It translates to CASSDRSYEQYF.

The V call is TRBV6-2 or TRBV6-3, the J call TRBJ1-5; 9 nucleotides agree with TRBD1. Germline lookup yields CDR1 MNHEY and CDR2 SVGEGT. The length of the CDR3 is 14 residues. The V gene end was trimmed by 6 bases and the J gene end by 8 bases; junction bases not matched to a gene: 8. CDR3 sequence reads: CASRETGGAEPQHF. CDR3 nucleotide sequence: TGTGCCAGCAGGGAAACAGGGGGCGCGGAGCCCCAGCATTTT.

There are a few counts of this clonotype. The chain couples TRBV12-3 or TRBV12-4 to TRBJ2-7; tentatively, D is TRBD1 (7 bases). The ends were cut back, 5 bases at V and 6 bases at J, with 11 bases in the middle. The CDR3 has 12 residues. The CDR3 DNA sequence: TGTGCCAGCAGTCCCCAGGGGGGCGAGCAGTACTTC. Its translation: CASSPQGGEQYF.

This clonotype showed up many times. The chain couples TRBV11-2 to TRBJ2-7; D is ambiguous. V was trimmed by 5 bases and J by 1 base, leaving 18 bases between them. CDR1 is SGHAT, CDR2 FQNNGV, per germline. The CDR3 runs to 16 residues. Written as DNA, the CDR3 is TGTGCCAGCAGCGTAAATGGTGGACGTACATCCTACGAGCAGTACTTC. It specifies CASSVNGGRTSYEQYF. Based on the CDR3 plus reference TRBV11-2 and TRBJ2-7, the full variable domain is EAGVAQSPRYKIIEKRQSVAFWCNPISGHATLYWYQQILGQGPKLLIQFQNNGVVDDSQLPKDRFSAERLKGVDSTLKIQPAKLEDSAVYLCASSVNGGRTSYEQYFGPGTRLTVT.

In this sample, this clonotype turned up many times. This sequence joins TRBV5-6 and TRBJ1-1; 8 nucleotides align to TRBD1. CDR3 length: 18 residues. With V trimmed by 6 bases and J by 1 base, 17 bases remained unmatched. Germline CDR1 SGHDT, CDR2 YYEEEE. The CDR3 region has the DNA TGTGCCAGCACCGGGGCAGGGGGCTTTCGAGTGACGAACACTGAAGCTTTCTTT. It codes for CASTGAGGFRVTNTEAFF.

Of note for this clonotype: One base away lies a much larger clone, so this may be a sequencing read error. The chain combines TRBV5-1 with TRBJ2-2; the match to TRBD2 covers 7 bases. The CDR3 sequence is 18 residues long. Per the germline V gene, CDR1 is SGHRS and CDR2 is YFSETQ. CDR3 DNA sequence: TGCGCCAGCAGCCCGACCGTTGGTGGGAGGGCCCCCACCGGGGGGCTGTTTTTT. Translating it yields CASSPTVGGRAPTGGLFF. The whole variable domain, remainder taken from reference TRBV5-1 and TRBJ2-2, is KAGVTQTPRYLIKTRGQQVTLSCSPISGHRSVSWYQQTPGQGLQFLFEYFSETQRNKGNFPGRFSGRQFSNSRSEMNVSTLELGDSALYLCASSPTVGGRAPTGGLFFGEGSRLTVL.